The next 7 T cell receptor beta chains were all read from a single sample in a study of OX40 agonist ivuxolimab in advanced cancers. The data were produced by immunoSEQ multiplex PCR, yet TCRdb's version contains in-frame clones alone and is incomplete. Here the sample spans tens of thousands of clones, 65% to 85% being singletons. Sequencing was performed on CD4+ or CD8+ T cells sorted from blood, taken in a trial of the OX40 agonist ivuxolimab. All receptors derive from an adult with an advanced solid tumor such as melanoma, head and neck, liver or kidney cancer.

This chain uses TRBV2 with TRBJ1-5, with no clear D. CDR1 and CDR2 from the germline V gene are SNHLY and FYNNEI. V lost 8 bases, J lost 0 bases, and 11 bases lay in between. CDR3 length: 14 amino acids. CDR3 bases: TGTGCCAGCGCGGAACCGTATAGCAATCAGCCCCAGCATTTT. Amino acids: CASAEPYSNQPQHF.

The chain has TRBV2 and TRBJ1-3; no clear D gene. CDR1 SNHLY and CDR2 FYNNEI come from the germline V gene. The V and J ends lost 6 bases and 5 bases respectively, with 5 bases between them. The CDR3 consists of 11 residues. The CDR3 nucleotides are TGTGCCAGCAGGGGAAGAAACACCATATATTTT. It yields the protein CASRGRNTIYF.

This clone was observed a single time. The V and J genes are TRBV6-5 and TRBJ1-1; D gene uncertain. The CDR3 is 11 residues long. The germline V and J ends were trimmed by 2 bases and 8 bases, with 6 bases remaining between them. Germline V CDR1 and CDR2: MNHEY, SVGAGI. This CDR3 reads CASSYGEEAFF. CDR3 in DNA: TGTGCCAGCAGTTACGGGGAAGAAGCTTTCTTT.

The V call is TRBV6-5, the J call TRBJ2-7, with D perhaps TRBD1 (5 bases). The ends were cut back, 2 bases at V and 2 bases at J, with 16 bases in the middle. The CDR3 has 16 residues. CDR1 MNHEY and CDR2 SVGAGI come from the germline V gene. Here the CDR3 DNA reads TGTGCCAGCAGTTACGGTCCCTGGGGCCTCACCTACGAGCAGTACTTC. It encodes CASSYGPWGLTYEQYF.

The genes are TRBV18 and TRBJ2-7; D is uncertain. The CDR3 runs 12 residues. Germline loops: CDR1 KGHSH, CDR2 LQKENI. Trimming cost V 2 bases and J 1 base, with 3 bases left between them. The CDR3 is CASSPTSYEQYF. CDR3 nucleotides: TGTGCCAGCTCACCAACTTCCTACGAGCAGTACTTC.

J is TRBJ1-3 and V is TRBV5-1; D is uncertain. Trimming took 1 base from V and 0 from J, leaving 8 bases between them. In germline, CDR1 is SGHRS, CDR2 YFSETQ. This CDR3 comprises 15 residues. The chain's CDR3 is CASSLTLSSGNTIYF. CDR3 DNA: TGCGCCAGCAGCTTGACTCTGAGCTCTGGAAACACCATATATTTT. Drawing the rest from reference TRBV5-1 and TRBJ1-3, the complete variable domain is KAGVTQTPRYLIKTRGQQVTLSCSPISGHRSVSWYQQTPGQGLQFLFEYFSETQRNKGNFPGRFSGRQFSNSRSEMNVSTLELGDSALYLCASSLTLSSGNTIYFGEGSWLTVV.

The gene calls are TRBV4-3 and TRBJ2-7; 10 bases line up with TRBD1. From germline, CDR1 is LGHNA and CDR2 YSLEER. The CDR3 is made up of 15 amino acids. Trimming removed 0 bases from V and 3 bases from J; junction bases left unmatched: 2. The CDR3 here is CASSQERTGGYEQYF. The CDR3 DNA follows: TGCGCCAGCAGCCAAGAAAGGACAGGGGGCTACGAGCAGTACTTC.